These T cell receptor beta chains were read from a single sample in a study of blood T cell repertoires in COVID-19. The protocol was immunoSEQ multiplex PCR, while the TCRdb copy is restricted to in-frame clones and leaves out a portion. Here the sample spans 150,000 to 200,000 clones, 87% being singletons. The specimen was PBMCs or T cells enriched from blood (not recorded which). The receptors stem from a human donor with acute COVID-19. The donor label of this sample is uncertain. CDR3s include the opening cysteine and the closing phenylalanine or tryptophan. D genes are given only for firm matches. Only some rows state a clone size, as once, few, many or a class for expanded clones.

DNA: TGTGCCAGCAGGAAAAGGAGCCCCCGGCGAGGCTACACCTTC
CDR3: CASRKRSPRRGYTF
D: -
size: -
V: TRBV6-5
J: TRBJ1-2

DNA: TGTGCCACCAGTGAACCAATAGCCTCAGATACGCAGTATTTT
CDR3: CATSEPIASDTQYF
D: -
size: -
V: TRBV24-1
J: TRBJ2-3

DNA: TGTGCCATGACAGAGAATAATGAAAAACTGTTTTTT
CDR3: CAMTENNEKLFF
D: -
size: once
V: TRBV5-4
J: TRBJ1-4

DNA: TGTGCCAGCAGGAGACAGGGGGCAACTAATGAAAAACTGTTTTTT
CDR3: CASRRQGATNEKLFF
D: TRBD1
size: -
V: TRBV27
J: TRBJ1-4

DNA: TGTGCCAGCAGCTCACTACAGGGGTCTGGAAACACCATATATTTT
CDR3: CASSSLQGSGNTIYF
D: TRBD1
size: -
V: TRBV11-2
J: TRBJ1-3

DNA: TGTGCCAGCAGCTTGGCCGGAGCAAACACTGAAGCTTTCTTT
CDR3: CASSLAGANTEAFF
D: -
size: -
V: TRBV5-5
J: TRBJ1-1

DNA: TGCGCCAGCAGGTTCCGGGACAGGAACACTGAAGCTTTCTTT
CDR3: CASRFRDRNTEAFF
D: TRBD1
size: -
V: TRBV4-3
J: TRBJ1-1

DNA: TGCGCCAGCAGCTTGGATTGGCGGGGGGGTTCTAGCACAGATACGCAGTATTTT
CDR3: CASSLDWRGGSSTDTQYF
D: TRBD2
size: -
V: TRBV5-1
J: TRBJ2-3

DNA: TGTGCCAGTAAGGACAGTGAGGGGCGATACTATGGCTACACCTTC
CDR3: CASKDSEGRYYGYTF
D: -
size: -
V: TRBV19
J: TRBJ1-2

DNA: TGCGCCAGCAGTGCGACACAGGGAGGGACTGAAGCTTTCTTT
CDR3: CASSATQGGTEAFF
D: -
size: -
V: TRBV10-1
J: TRBJ1-1

DNA: TGTGCCAGTAGGGGCCTAGGGACAACGAACACCGGGGAGCTGTTTTTT
CDR3: CASRGLGTTNTGELFF
D: -
size: -
V: TRBV19
J: TRBJ2-2

DNA: TGTGCCACCAGCAGAGGGCCGGGGATAGGTAGCTACACCTTC
CDR3: CATSRGPGIGSYTF
D: -
size: -
V: TRBV15
J: TRBJ1-2

DNA: TGTGCCAGCAGTTACTCGTCATGGGGGGGTAATTCACCCCTCCACTTT
CDR3: CASSYSSWGGNSPLHF
D: -
size: -
V: TRBV6-5
J: TRBJ1-6

DNA: TGCAGTGCGAGTAGCGGGGGAGCCTACACCGGGGAGCTGTTTTTT
CDR3: CSASSGGAYTGELFF
D: TRBD2
size: -
V: TRBV20-1
J: TRBJ2-2

DNA: TGTGCCAGCAGCCCTCAAATCCAGGGGAACTATGGCTACACCTTC
CDR3: CASSPQIQGNYGYTF
D: -
size: -
V: TRBV9
J: TRBJ1-2

DNA: TGTGCCAGCAGTGAACAGGCGCAAGAGACCCAGTACTTC
CDR3: CASSEQAQETQYF
D: -
size: -
V: TRBV6-1
J: TRBJ2-5

DNA: TGTGCCAGCAGCCAATTTCGGGGGGGCGGTGAGCAGTTCTTC
CDR3: CASSQFRGGGEQFF
D: TRBD2
size: -
V: TRBV14
J: TRBJ2-1

DNA: TGTGCCAGCAGCCAAGATCGGGCGGGGGGAAAGGTTGAGCAGTTCTTC
CDR3: CASSQDRAGGKVEQFF
D: TRBD2
size: -
V: TRBV4-2
J: TRBJ2-1

DNA: TGTGCCAGCAGTGTCAAAGGGGGGGAAAATGAAAAACTGTTTTTT
CDR3: CASSVKGGENEKLFF
D: -
size: once
V: TRBV6-4
J: TRBJ1-4

DNA: TGTGCCAGTAGGATAGGAGGGGGTGATCAGCCCCAGCATTTT
CDR3: CASRIGGGDQPQHF
D: -
size: -
V: TRBV19
J: TRBJ1-5

DNA: TGTGCCAGCAGCTTAGTGGACAGACGAACCGGGGAGCTGTTTTTT
CDR3: CASSLVDRRTGELFF
D: -
size: -
V: TRBV7-9
J: TRBJ2-2

DNA: TGTGCCAGTACCCCCAGGACAGGGCTTTTTGATACGCAGTATTTT
CDR3: CASTPRTGLFDTQYF
D: TRBD1
size: -
V: TRBV19
J: TRBJ2-3

DNA: TGTGCCAGCAGTTCGGGAGGCTGGAAGGGCTACACCTTC
CDR3: CASSSGGWKGYTF
D: -
size: -
V: TRBV27
J: TRBJ1-2

DNA: TGTGCCAGCAGCTCCAGGGGGTCCTACGAGCAGTACTTC
CDR3: CASSSRGSYEQYF
D: TRBD1
size: -
V: TRBV27
J: TRBJ2-7

DNA: TGCGCCAGCAGCTTATCTCTCACAGGTGGCTACACCTTC
CDR3: CASSLSLTGGYTF
D: -
size: -
V: TRBV5-1
J: TRBJ1-2

DNA: TGCGCCAGCAGCTGGAATAGCGGGGGGCTTCAAGAGACCCAGTACTTC
CDR3: CASSWNSGGLQETQYF
D: TRBD2
size: -
V: TRBV5-1
J: TRBJ2-5

DNA: TGTGCCAGCAGCCCACAGGGATTTGGAGGAAACACCATATATTTT
CDR3: CASSPQGFGGNTIYF
D: -
size: -
V: TRBV27
J: TRBJ1-3

DNA: TGTGCCAGCAGCCAACGGCAGGGGTCCTACAATGAGCAGTTCTTC
CDR3: CASSQRQGSYNEQFF
D: -
size: -
V: TRBV14
J: TRBJ2-1

DNA: TGTGCCAGTAGTCCGGGGGGAAACACTGAAGCTTTCTTT
CDR3: CASSPGGNTEAFF
D: -
size: -
V: TRBV19
J: TRBJ1-1

DNA: TGTGCCAGCAGTCCCCGGGACGGGGGAACTGAAGCTTTCTTT
CDR3: CASSPRDGGTEAFF
D: -
size: -
V: TRBV9
J: TRBJ1-1

DNA: TGTGCCAGCAGCACCGGGACTAGCACAGATACGCAGTATTTT
CDR3: CASSTGTSTDTQYF
D: -
size: -
V: TRBV7-3
J: TRBJ2-3